What follows are 27 T cell receptor beta chains derived from one specimen sequenced in a study of blood T cell repertoires in COVID-19. Assay: immunoSEQ multiplex PCR; the TCRdb copy retains only in-frame clones and omits some. Counted here are about 140,000 clones, 80% to 90% occurring once; the ten biggest clones make up about 2.9%. Sequenced material: peripheral blood. These receptors were collected from a man in his sixties with active or convalescent COVID-19.

The rearrangement joins TRBV28 to TRBJ1-4; tentatively, D is TRBD1 (6 bases). V was cut by 4 bases and J by 8 bases, with 17 bases left in between. Germline CDR1 MDHEN, CDR2 SYDVKM. The CDR3 loop spans 15 amino acids. Here the CDR3 DNA reads TGTGCCAGCAGTTCTACAGGGTTAAGAGGGGAAAAACTGTTTTTT. Translated: CASSSTGLRGEKLFF.

This clone was detected only a few times. V is TRBV19 and J is TRBJ2-7, with 7 bases identical to TRBD2. J lost 4 bases, V lost 3 bases, and 9 bases had no gene match. CDR1 is LNHDA, CDR2 SQIVND, per germline (reference sequence). This CDR3 contains 15 residues. The CDR3 sequence: CASSIARSSGYEQYF. The CDR3 DNA follows: TGTGCCAGTAGTATCGCCAGGAGTAGCGGGTACGAGCAGTACTTC.

This rearrangement joins TRBV7-2 to TRBJ2-5; D is undetermined. Trimming removed 4 bases from V and 5 bases from J, with 5 bases in between. The CDR3 loop spans 11 amino acids. In germline, CDR1 is SGHTA, CDR2 FQGNSA. CDR3 sequence (DNA): TGTGCCAGCAGCTGGGCGGAGACCCAGTACTTC. It codes for CASSWAETQYF.

The rearrangement links TRBV4-1 to TRBJ1-5, with D uncertain. CDR3 length: 17 residues. The germline gives CDR1 MGHRA, CDR2 YSYEKL. V lost 2 bases and J 3 bases, leaving 17 bases between the germline ends. The CDR3, as DNA: TGCGCCAGCAGCCAATCCGCCGAGACAAATTTCAATCAGCCCCAGCATTTT. It specifies CASSQSAETNFNQPQHF.

The V gene is TRBV5-6, the J gene TRBJ2-2; D unresolved. The CDR3 consists of 16 residues. Germline CDR1 SGHDT, CDR2 YYEEEE. Trimming pared 2 bases from V and 2 bases from J, leaving 13 bases between. The CDR3 DNA reads TGTGCCAGCAGCTTTGATCTAGTCACAAACACCGGGGAGCTGTTTTTT. Translation: CASSFDLVTNTGELFF.

The chain joins TRBV12-3 or TRBV12-4 to TRBJ2-1; 10 bases line up with TRBD2. V gave up 3 bases and J gave up 11 bases; unmatched junction bases: 4. The length of the CDR3 is 13 residues. The CDR3 is CASSLASGGQQFF. The CDR3 nucleotides read TGTGCCAGCAGTTTGGCTAGCGGGGGTCAGCAGTTCTTC.

The chain links TRBV2 to TRBJ1-5, with 7 bases lining up with TRBD1. The CDR3 length is 16 residues. Germline V gene sequence: CDR1 SNHLY, CDR2 FYNNEI. After removal of 7 bases from V and 4 bases from J, the junction contained 13 bases not matched to a gene. In nucleotides, the CDR3 is TGTGCCAGCACCAGAAGGGGGCAGCCAAATAATCAGCCCCAGCATTTT. It encodes CASTRRGQPNNQPQHF.

This clone came up once. This sequence joins TRBV6-6 and TRBJ1-1, with 10 positions matching TRBD1. From germline, CDR1 is MNHNY and CDR2 SVGAGI (reference sequence). V shed 4 bases, J shed 4 bases, and the junction held 6 bases outside the gene matches. The CDR3 has 15 residues. DNA of the CDR3: TGTGCCAGCAGTTCGAGACAGGGGGCGGTCACTGAAGCTTTCTTT. This codes for CASSSRQGAVTEAFF.

The chain has TRBV20-1 and TRBJ2-1, with a weak D call TRBD2 (5 bases). V was shortened by 3 bases and J by 8 bases, with 23 bases between the two germline ends. The CDR3 covers 16 residues. Germline V gene sequence: CDR1 DFQATT, CDR2 SNEGSKA (reference sequence). CDR3 region: CSASDRLDSNRDEQFF. DNA for the CDR3: TGCAGTGCTAGTGATCGCCTGGACTCTAACCGCGATGAGCAGTTCTTC.

The chain joins TRBV7-9 to TRBJ1-1, with D perhaps TRBD1 (6 bases). This CDR3 spans 16 amino acids. Trimming left V 0 bases short and J 0 bases short, with 11 bases between. Germline CDR1 reads SEHNR; CDR2 reads FQNEAQ (reference sequence). This CDR3 is CASSLALTGLNTEAFF. The CDR3 nucleotides are TGTGCCAGCAGCTTAGCCCTGACAGGCTTGAACACTGAAGCTTTCTTT.

This sequence joins TRBV10-1 and TRBJ1-5; D is uncertain. The CDR3 has 15 residues. CDR1 WNHNN and CDR2 SYGVQD come from the germline V gene (reference sequence). V was shortened by 1 base and J by 4 bases, with 11 bases between the two germline ends. The CDR3 DNA reads as TGCGCCAGCAGTGAGTGTAGTGCGGGGAATCAGCCCCAGCATTTT. The encoded protein is CASSECSAGNQPQHF.

V is TRBV28 and J is TRBJ2-3, with D maybe TRBD2 (7 bases). Germline V gives CDR1 MDHEN, CDR2 SYDVKM. V was clipped by 4 bases and J by 6 bases, with 17 bases between them. The CDR3 consists of 15 residues. CDR3 in amino acids: CASSSGGGNRDTQYF. The CDR3, as DNA: TGTGCCAGCAGTTCGGGGGGCGGTAACAGGGATACGCAGTATTTT. Filled out from reference TRBV28 and TRBJ2-3, the complete variable domain reads DVKVTQSSRYLVKRTGEKVFLECVQDMDHENMFWYRQDPGLGLRLIYFSYDVKMKEKGDIPEGYSVSREKKERFSLILESASTNQTSMYLCASSSGGGNRDTQYFGPGTRLTVL.

There are a few counts of this clone. V gene TRBV30 combines with J gene TRBJ2-7; D is possibly TRBD2 (7 bases). Looked up from germline, CDR1 is GTSNPN and CDR2 is SVGIG (reference sequence). V dropped 7 bases and J dropped 7 bases, with 23 bases sitting between them. The CDR3 is 14 amino acids. CDR3 nucleotide sequence: TGTGCCTTTAGGGGGGGCTCTCCCCGGGGGGAGCAGTACTTC. Encoded protein: CAFRGGSPRGEQYF.

The CDR3 protein is CSVEGSTRGDSLGYTF. The CDR3 region has the DNA TGCAGCGTTGAAGGGTCCACTCGGGGGGACTCGCTTGGCTACACCTTC. This rearrangement joins TRBV29-1 to TRBJ1-2, with a weak D call TRBD1 (5 bases). Germline CDR1 reads SQVTM; CDR2 reads ANQGSEA. Trimming took 1 base from V and 7 from J, leaving 22 bases between them. The CDR3 spans 16 residues.

This clone was seen a handful of times. The chain combines TRBV18 with TRBJ1-2, with 11 bases aligning to TRBD1. The trim removed 0 bases at V and 2 bases at J, leaving 2 bases unmatched. This CDR3 is 16 amino acids long. Germline CDR1 reads KGHSH; CDR2 reads LQKENI. The DNA for the CDR3 is TGTGCCAGCTCACCACCAGGGGACAGGGGGAACTATGGCTACACCTTC. Translation: CASSPPGDRGNYGYTF.

The J gene is TRBJ2-2, the V gene TRBV5-5; 8 nucleotides match TRBD1. The CDR3 is 16 residues long. V trimming: 1 base; J trimming: 4 bases; junction bases outside the gene matches: 6. Germline CDR1 SGHKS, CDR2 YYEKEE (reference sequence). In DNA form, the CDR3 reads TGTGCCAGCAGCTTGAGGCAGGGGGCCATCACCGGGGAGCTGTTTTTT. Protein sequence: CASSLRQGAITGELFF.

In nucleotides, the CDR3 is TGCGCCAGCAGCCAAGCCGGGGGTTTGGCGAGCACCGGGGAGCTGTTTTTT. It translates to CASSQAGGLASTGELFF. The chain couples TRBV4-1 to TRBJ2-2, with D perhaps TRBD2 (6 bases). The CDR3 totals 17 residues. Trimming pared 1 base from V and 4 bases from J, leaving 16 bases between. Germline loops: CDR1 MGHRA, CDR2 YSYEKL.

The V and J genes are TRBV29-1 and TRBJ2-1; 10 nucleotides agree with TRBD1. Germline values: CDR1 SQVTM, CDR2 ANQGSEA. The CDR3 contains 14 residues. J was trimmed by 4 bases and V by 5 bases; bases with no gene match: 5. The CDR3 coding sequence is TGCAGCGTTCGACAGGGGGCGTCTTACAATGAGCAGTTCTTC. Translated: CSVRQGASYNEQFF.

The chain links TRBV5-1 to TRBJ1-2; the D gene is possibly TRBD1 (5 bases). This CDR3 comprises 13 residues. V lost 0 bases and J 6 bases, leaving 9 bases between the germline ends. In germline, CDR1 is SGHRS, CDR2 YFSETQ. The CDR3 coding sequence is TGCGCCAGCAGCTTGGCCGGGGGAGATGGCTACACCTTC. As protein: CASSLAGGDGYTF.

This chain joins TRBV18 and TRBJ2-1, with a weak D call TRBD1 (5 bases). V was pared by 6 bases and J by 0 bases, with 15 bases between. From germline, CDR1 is KGHSH and CDR2 LQKENI. The length of the CDR3 is 16 residues. CDR3 residues: CASSPTAYSSYNEQFF. Written as DNA, the CDR3 is TGTGCCAGCTCCCCGACAGCCTATAGCTCCTACAATGAGCAGTTCTTC.

The V gene is TRBV7-8, the J gene TRBJ2-7; TRBD1 is a possible D gene (6 bases). The length of the CDR3 is 19 residues. Trimming cost V 1 base and J 1 base, with 23 bases left between them. CDR1 is SGHVS, CDR2 FQNEAQ, per germline. CDR3 amino acids: CASSLVLGQAKGGSYEQYF. CDR3 sequence (DNA): TGTGCCAGCAGCTTAGTGTTAGGGCAGGCTAAAGGGGGATCCTACGAGCAGTACTTC.

The chain carries TRBV7-2 and TRBJ2-2, with TRBD1 as a possible D gene (6 bases). This CDR3 spans 16 amino acids. The V and J ends lost 4 bases and 6 bases respectively, with 18 bases between them. Germline V gene data show CDR1 as SGHTA and CDR2 as FQGNSA. In nucleotides, the CDR3 is TGTGCCAGCAGCTCCCGGACAGTCCGAGGATCCGGGGAGCTGTTTTTT. Residues: CASSSRTVRGSGELFF.

This rearrangement joins TRBV19 to TRBJ1-1; maybe TRBD1 (6 bases). The CDR3 covers 15 residues. Germline loops: CDR1 LNHDA, CDR2 SQIVND (reference sequence). The V and J ends lost 3 bases and 6 bases respectively, with 17 bases between them. The DNA for the CDR3 is TGTGCCAGTAGTATGGCAGGGGCACCCGCAGCTGAAGCTTTCTTT. Amino acid sequence: CASSMAGAPAAEAFF.

This clone was seen only once. The chain uses TRBV19 and TRBJ2-1, with D possibly being TRBD1 (5 bases). The CDR3 runs 14 residues. Germline-derived CDR1 and CDR2 are LNHDA and SQIVND (reference sequence). Trimming pared 5 bases from V and 8 bases from J, leaving 16 bases between. CDR3 bases: TGTGCCAGTAGTGCCTACAGGTCGTCGGATGAGCAGTTCTTC. Residues: CASSAYRSSDEQFF.

This rearrangement joins TRBV7-2 to TRBJ2-3; D uncertain. This CDR3 is built from 12 residues. The germline CDR1 and CDR2 sequences are SGHTA and FQGNSA. The germline V and J ends were trimmed by 5 bases and 9 bases, with 12 bases remaining between them. CDR3 DNA: TGTGCCAGCAGCCCCGGTTTCCCAACGCAGTATTTT. This codes for CASSPGFPTQYF.

This chain joins TRBV9 and TRBJ1-1; a weak D match, TRBD1 (5 bases). V gave up 0 bases and J gave up 0 bases, with 12 bases separating them. CDR3 length: 16 amino acids. CDR1 is SGDLS and CDR2 is YYNGEE in the germline V gene. CDR3 in DNA: TGTGCCAGCAGCGTAGGGGCAGGGTGGATGAACACTGAAGCTTTCTTT. It is translated as CASSVGAGWMNTEAFF.

A single count supports this clone. The chain joins TRBV18 to TRBJ2-5; D not certain. There are 13 residues in the CDR3. In germline, CDR1 is KGHSH, CDR2 LQKENI. With 6 bases removed from V and 2 bases from J, the gap between germline ends came to 10 bases. CDR3 amino acids: CASSLLRQETQYF. In DNA, the CDR3 is TGTGCCAGCTCTCTCCTGAGGCAAGAGACCCAGTACTTC.